Listed below are T cell receptor beta chains from one sample, sequenced in a study of CD8 T cells in Susac syndrome. TCRdb independently ran MiXCR on the immunoSEQ multiplex PCR reads; one entry per CDR3 protein. The sample includes about 160,000 distinct CDR3 sequences, roughly 95% of them seen just once. The sequencing sample was made of CD4+ T cells from PBMCs. These receptors were taken from a human donor with Susac syndrome. CDR3s include the opening cysteine and the closing phenylalanine or tryptophan. Fields, in order: V gene, clone size, J gene, D gene, CDR3 DNA, CDR3 protein. D genes are given only for firm matches. Clone size is shown for a subset of rows, as once, few, many or a class of expanded clone.

>TRBV29-1|few|TRBJ1-1|.
TGCAGCGTAGAGGGGAACACTGAAGCTTTCTTT
CSVEGNTEAFF
>TRBV12-3/TRBV12-4|few|TRBJ2-5|TRBD2
TGTGCCAGCAGTTCCGGACTAGCGGGTGGGGAGACCCAGTACTTC
CASSSGLAGGETQYF
>TRBV28|once|TRBJ2-1|.
TGTGCCAGCAGTACCCCCCCAACAGGGGAGGGATACAATGAGCAGTTCTTC
CASSTPPTGEGYNEQFF
>TRBV11-2|.|TRBJ2-1|.
TGTGCCAGCAGCTTAACCTCTAATGAGCAGTTCTTC
CASSLTSNEQFF
>TRBV5-1|.|TRBJ1-1|.
TGCGCCAGCAGCAACGGGGGGGCGACTGAAGCTTTCTTT
CASSNGGATEAFF
>TRBV4-3|few|TRBJ2-3|TRBD2
TGCGCCAGCAGCCGGGGAGGGCTGGATACGCAGTATTTT
CASSRGGLDTQYF
>TRBV2|.|TRBJ1-2|.
TGTGCCAGCAGTGAAGAGTACCTTGTGTATGGCTACACCTTC
CASSEEYLVYGYTF
>TRBV20-1|.|TRBJ2-5|.
TGCAGTGCTAGAGGTACAGGACAAGAGACCCAGTACTTC
CSARGTGQETQYF
>TRBV4-3|.|TRBJ2-3|.
TGCGCCAGCAGCGGACAGAGCAACACAGATACGCAGTATTTT
CASSGQSNTDTQYF
>TRBV2|.|TRBJ2-2|TRBD1
TGTGCCAGCAGGCCGACAGGGGGTAACGGGGAGCTGTTTTTT
CASRPTGGNGELFF
>TRBV20-1|.|TRBJ1-1|.
TGCAGTGCTAGAGATCCCGAGAGGAACACTGAAGCTTTCTTT
CSARDPERNTEAFF
>TRBV5-4|once|TRBJ1-2|.
TGTGCCAGCAGCAAACAGGGCGCCTCCTATGGCTACACCTTC
CASSKQGASYGYTF
>TRBV25-1|.|TRBJ2-3|.
TGTGCCAGCAGTGAATCTCGGGCGGGGGATACGCAGTATTTT
CASSESRAGDTQYF
>TRBV5-4|.|TRBJ2-7|TRBD2
TGTGCCAGCAGCCAGGGGGGGACTAGCGTAACCTACGAGCAGTACTTC
CASSQGGTSVTYEQYF
>TRBV12-3/TRBV12-4|.|TRBJ2-1|.
TGTGCCAGCCGACTCCCGTTGGGTGAGCAGTTCTTC
CASRLPLGEQFF
>TRBV30|.|TRBJ2-7|.
TGTGCCTGGAGGACTGATACGGGGGGCGCCGAGTACTTC
CAWRTDTGGAEYF
>TRBV14|.|TRBJ1-1|.
TGTGCCAGCTGGGACACGTTGGACACTGAAGCTTTCTTT
CASWDTLDTEAFF
>TRBV20-1|.|TRBJ2-5|TRBD1
TGCAGTGCTACAAAACAGGGGGCGGGGGAGACCCAGTACTTC
CSATKQGAGETQYF
>TRBV12-3/TRBV12-4|once|TRBJ2-1|TRBD2
TGTGCCAGCAGCCAAGATCGAGGCGGGAGGCCCTACAATGAGCAGTTCTTC
CASSQDRGGRPYNEQFF
>TRBV10-3|.|TRBJ2-3|.
TGTGCCATCAAACTGGGACCAGCAGATACGCAGTATTTT
CAIKLGPADTQYF
>TRBV9|.|TRBJ2-1|.
TGTGCCAGCAGCGTAGAAGGCACCCTGAGGAATGAGCAGTTCTTC
CASSVEGTLRNEQFF
>TRBV28|.|TRBJ1-2|TRBD1
TGTGCCAGCAGTTACAGGGGCTATGGCTACACCTTC
CASSYRGYGYTF
>TRBV3-1|.|TRBJ1-6|TRBD1
TGTGCCAGCAGCCCGACTGGACAGGGCGGTAGTTCACCCCTCCACTTT
CASSPTGQGGSSPLHF
>TRBV24-1|.|TRBJ2-5|.
TGTGCCACCAGTGACCCTTCGGACATAAAAGAGACCCAGTACTTC
CATSDPSDIKETQYF
>TRBV7-8|.|TRBJ2-7|TRBD2
TGTGCCAGCAGCTTAACCGCGGGAGGCTACGAGCAGTACTTC
CASSLTAGGYEQYF
>TRBV27|.|TRBJ2-4|.
TGTGCCAGCAGGGGTGCGGCGGGGAAAAGGAACATTCAGTACTTC
CASRGAAGKRNIQYF
>TRBV28|.|TRBJ2-7|TRBD1
TGTGCCAGCAGTTTGGTCTTAGGACAGGGGTCCTACGAGCAGTACTTC
CASSLVLGQGSYEQYF
>TRBV9|.|TRBJ1-1|.
TGTGCCAGCAGCCTCATCACTGGGGCTGCTGAAGCTTTCTTT
CASSLITGAAEAFF
>TRBV24-1|.|TRBJ2-2|.
TGTGCCACCACTGAAACGGGGGAGCTGTTTTTT
CATTETGELFF
>TRBV6-1|.|TRBJ2-1|TRBD2
TGTGCCAGCAGAGAGAGGGCTAGCGGGAGCTCCTACAATGAGCAGTTCTTC
CASRERASGSSYNEQFF
>TRBV15|once|TRBJ2-5|TRBD2
TGTGCCACCAGCAGAGGGGGAGGCGGGAGCCAAGAGACCCAGTACTTC
CATSRGGGGSQETQYF
>TRBV28|.|TRBJ2-5|TRBD2
TGTGCCAGCAGTTCCGCCTCGAGGACTAGCGGGGGGGAGACCCAGTACTTC
CASSSASRTSGGETQYF
>TRBV10-3|.|TRBJ1-2|.
TGTGCCATCGGAAGGGAAGCCCTCTATGGCTACACCTTC
CAIGREALYGYTF
>TRBV20-1|.|TRBJ2-3|.
TGCAGTGCTAGAGATCAGGGGCGTGGAGATACGCAGTATTTT
CSARDQGRGDTQYF
>TRBV5-1|.|TRBJ2-5|TRBD1
TGCGCCAGCAGCACTGGACAGGGGACGGAGACCCAGTACTTC
CASSTGQGTETQYF
>TRBV7-2|.|TRBJ1-6|.
TGTGCCAGCAGCTTAACCGGGAGGAATTCACCCCTCCACTTT
CASSLTGRNSPLHF
>TRBV30|.|TRBJ2-2|.
TGTGCCTGGAGATTCACCGGGGAGCTGTTTTTT
CAWRFTGELFF
>TRBV5-4|.|TRBJ1-2|.
TGTGCCAGCAGCACCGACGGGGGAATAGCTAACTATGGCTACACCTTC
CASSTDGGIANYGYTF
>TRBV29-1|.|TRBJ2-1|TRBD2
TGCAGCGCCCGCGGGAGTCGGAATGAGCAGTTCTTC
CSARGSRNEQFF
>TRBV28|.|TRBJ2-7|.
TGTGCCAGCAGTCAACAGGGATACGAGCAGTACTTC
CASSQQGYEQYF
>TRBV7-6|.|TRBJ2-1|.
TGTGCCAGCAGCAACCGGGGCAGGGAAGAGCAGTTCTTC
CASSNRGREEQFF
>TRBV7-2|.|TRBJ2-1|TRBD2
TGTGCCAGCAGCTTAGCTAGCGGGGGCCTCAATGAGCAGTTCTTC
CASSLASGGLNEQFF
>TRBV7-9|.|TRBJ2-1|TRBD2
TGTGCCAGCAGTCCAGGGGCCAGCGGGGGGAACAATGAGCAGTTCTTC
CASSPGASGGNNEQFF
>TRBV19|.|TRBJ2-3|TRBD2
TGTGCCAGTTCGATGACTAGCGGGAGTCCTGGGGGCACAGATACGCAGTATTTT
CASSMTSGSPGGTDTQYF
>TRBV5-4|.|TRBJ2-1|TRBD2
TGTGCCAGCAGTCGGGGGGGGGTGAGCTCCTACAATGAGCAGTTCTTC
CASSRGGVSSYNEQFF
>TRBV6-5|.|TRBJ1-5|.
TGTGCCAGCAGTTACTCCGGGGAGCAGCCCCAGCATTTT
CASSYSGEQPQHF
>TRBV6-4|.|TRBJ2-1|.
TGTGCCAGCAGTGACCCAGCGGGTCTGAAGTTCTTC
CASSDPAGLKFF
>TRBV7-2|.|TRBJ2-1|.
TGTGCCAGCAGCTTAGGAGGGCAGGTCTACAATGAGCAGTTCTTC
CASSLGGQVYNEQFF
>TRBV12-3/TRBV12-4|.|TRBJ1-4|.
TGTGCCAGCAGCGTAGATGAAAAACTGTTTTTT
CASSVDEKLFF
>TRBV3-1|.|TRBJ2-5|.
TGTGCCAGCAGCCAACACGGGGAGACCCAGTACTTC
CASSQHGETQYF
>TRBV7-9|.|TRBJ2-1|.
TGTGCCAGCAGCCCCACCGCGCGGGGCAATGAGCAGTTCTTC
CASSPTARGNEQFF
>TRBV28|.|TRBJ2-3|.
TGTGCCAGCAGTCCCGATACCCCCCAGGGGGATACGCAGTATTTT
CASSPDTPQGDTQYF